This TCR beta chain was sequenced in a study of cytomegalovirus exposure and HLA in healthy donors. The CDR3 contains 15 residues. In germline, CDR1 is LNHDA, CDR2 SQIVND (reference sequence). The V and J ends lost 5 bases and 1 base respectively, with 14 bases between them. Overall study findings and caveats: A later analysis linked around 15,000 TCR beta sequences to HLA alleles at 0.05 false discovery rate.

A single count supports this clone. Its antigen is unknown. The PCR was carried out with 60 Vbeta primers and 13 Jbeta primers. Clones were sequenced by immunoSEQ multiplex PCR, and TCRdb holds only the in-frame ones, with some missing. The data show around 300,000 clones, about 87% seen once. The TCR was taken from a woman aged 18-29 years in good health and CMV-seronegative. The sequenced material came from PBMCs. The V call is TRBV19, the J call TRBJ1-1; tentatively, D is TRBD1 (6 bases). CDR3 in amino acids: CASSQLGAGNTEAFF. CDR3 DNA: TGTGCCAGTAGTCAGCTGGGGGCGGGGAACACTGAAGCTTTCTTT.